What follows is one T cell receptor (beta chain) and its context. The data stem from a study of CXCR3-negative and CXCR3-positive naive CD8 T cells. UMI-labeled TRB cDNA libraries were prepared by 5' RACE. Reanalyzing the 5' RACE reads, TCRdb keeps one entry per CDR3 protein, without DNA. In total, the table holds 20,000 to 25,000 distinct CDR3 sequences. The sequence was collected from a human donor in good health. Some clones in this sample may be carry-over from other donors' samples. Material: memory CD8+ T cells from blood.

CDR3 sequence reads: CASGLGTTYEQYF. The chain employs TRBV11-2 and TRBJ2-7. CDR1 SGHAT and CDR2 FQNNGV come from the germline V gene. The CDR3 contains 13 residues.